The next 14 T cell receptor beta chains were all read from a single sample in a study of T-cell memory formation after mild COVID-19. From the 5' RACE reads, TCRdb called clonotypes with MiXCR, one entry per CDR3 protein. The table has under 300,000 distinct CDR3 sequences, approximately 8% seen once. Specimen: PBMCs or a T cell subset sorted from them (not recorded which). These receptors were obtained from a man aged 18 to 30 who had mild COVID-19 (a few samples of this study predate the infection). Cell type and time point are not known.

The chain couples TRBV7-8 to TRBJ1-6; 7 nucleotides match TRBD1. This CDR3 is 15 amino acids long. Germline CDR1 SGHVS, CDR2 FQNEAQ. With 0 bases clipped from V and 7 bases from J, the junction kept 3 bases outside the gene matches. CDR3 sequence (DNA): TGTGCCAGCAGCTTAGCGCAGGGGGTCAATTCACCCCTCCACTTT. As protein: CASSLAQGVNSPLHF.

The V gene is TRBV3-1, the J gene TRBJ1-2; D is uncertain. Germline loops: CDR1 LGHDT, CDR2 YNNKEL (reference sequence). The CDR3 has 13 residues. V was cut by 1 base and J by 7 bases, with 10 bases left in between. The CDR3 protein is CASSQGMLAGYTF. The CDR3 DNA follows: TGTGCCAGCAGCCAAGGTATGTTAGCTGGCTACACCTTC.

CDR3 in amino acids: CSVPARGRAGYTGELFF. The CDR3 DNA reads TGCAGTGTTCCAGCCCGAGGGAGGGCAGGATACACCGGGGAGCTGTTTTTT. J is TRBJ2-2 and V is TRBV20-1, with 7 bases matching TRBD2. The V gene end was trimmed by 7 bases and the J gene end by 3 bases; junction bases not matched to a gene: 17. The CDR3 spans 17 residues. Per the germline V gene, CDR1 is DFQATT and CDR2 is SNEGSKA (reference sequence).

In its sample, this clonotype was seen a few times. The chain recombines TRBV10-3 with TRBJ2-1; possible D gene TRBD2, 7 bases. Per the germline V gene, CDR1 is ENHRY and CDR2 is SYGVKD. With 7 bases removed from V and 0 bases from J, the gap between germline ends came to 13 bases. This CDR3 has 15 residues. The CDR3 sequence: CAIKGGTISYNEQFF. Written as DNA, the CDR3 is TGTGCCATCAAGGGGGGGACTATCTCCTACAATGAGCAGTTCTTC.

The rearrangement uses TRBV7-2 and TRBJ2-5; D not resolved. The CDR3 has 13 residues. Germline CDR1 SGHTA, CDR2 FQGNSA. V gave up 0 bases and J gave up 4 bases, with 6 bases separating them. CDR3 sequence: CASSLALVETQYF. Here the CDR3 DNA reads TGTGCCAGCAGCTTAGCCCTTGTAGAGACCCAGTACTTC.

This clonotype occurred a few times. The CDR3 nucleotides read TGCAGCGTTGTCGGAATGTACCAAGAGACCCAGTACTTC. Its protein is CSVVGMYQETQYF. This chain uses TRBV29-1 with TRBJ2-5; D is unclear. CDR1 and CDR2 (germline): SQVTM, ANQGSEA. The CDR3 loop spans 13 amino acids. Trimming removed 4 bases from V and 0 bases from J, with 9 bases in between. The whole variable domain, remainder taken from reference TRBV29-1 and TRBJ2-5, is SAVISQKPSRDICQRGTSLTIQCQVDSQVTMMFWYRQQPGQSLTLIATANQGSEATYESGFVIDKFPISRPNLTFSTLTVSNMSPEDSSIYLCSVVGMYQETQYFGPGTRLLVL.

The V call is TRBV20-1, the J call TRBJ2-1; TRBD2 agrees at 8 bases. This CDR3 has 12 amino acids. The germline V gene encodes CDR1 DFQATT and CDR2 SNEGSKA (reference sequence). The V segment lost 3 bases and the J segment 8 bases; nucleotides outside the gene matches: 3. CDR3 bases: TGCAGTGCTAGCGGGGGGGCTGATGAGCAGTTCTTC. Translation: CSASGGADEQFF.

J is TRBJ2-5 and V is TRBV6-5; 11 nucleotides align to TRBD2. CDR1 MNHEY and CDR2 SVGAGI come from the germline V gene. This CDR3 has 14 amino acids. The V gene end was trimmed by 4 bases and the J gene end by 4 bases; junction bases not matched to a gene: 2. CDR3 DNA: TGTGCCAGCAGTTTACTAGCGGGGGTAGAGACCCAGTACTTC. It specifies CASSLLAGVETQYF.

The chain carries TRBV7-8 and TRBJ2-7, with TRBD1 matching over 8 bases. Germline CDR1 and CDR2: SGHVS and FQNEAQ. Trimming took 4 bases from V and 6 from J; bases not matched to a gene: 5. The CDR3 contains 13 residues. CDR3 protein: CASSSRTGREQYV. For the CDR3, the DNA is TGTGCCAGCAGCTCCCGGACAGGGCGCGAGCAGTACGTC.

This clonotype was counted between two and nine times. V gene TRBV9 combines with J gene TRBJ2-3; TRBD2 aligns across 14 bases. The CDR3 is 16 residues long. Germline trimming cut 3 bases from V and 2 bases from J; bases unmatched to any gene: 2. The germline CDR1 and CDR2 sequences are SGDLS and YYNGEE. Here the CDR3 reads CASSAGLAGVTDTQYF. For the CDR3, the DNA is TGTGCCAGCAGCGCGGGACTAGCGGGAGTCACAGATACGCAGTATTTT.

In this sample, this clonotype turned up many times. The chain has TRBV7-7 and TRBJ2-1; TRBD2 might be the D (5 bases). V gave up 6 bases and J gave up 9 bases, with 12 bases separating them. The germline CDR1 and CDR2 sequences are SSHAT and FNYEAQ (reference sequence). This CDR3 is 12 amino acids long. The CDR3 protein is CASSVDGGEQFF. In DNA, the CDR3 is TGTGCCAGCAGTGTGGACGGAGGTGAGCAGTTCTTC.

This clonotype was counted a few times. V and J are TRBV12-3 or TRBV12-4 and TRBJ2-7; 7 nucleotides agree with TRBD1. V was clipped by 5 bases and J by 5 bases; unmatched bases: 12. CDR3 size: 15 residues. Here the CDR3 DNA reads TGTGCCAGCAGTCCGAGACAGGGACAAGGGGACGAGCAGTACTTC. The encoded protein is CASSPRQGQGDEQYF.

This clonotype was observed a few times. This chain connects TRBV5-1 to TRBJ2-1; 12 positions match TRBD2. CDR1 is SGHRS and CDR2 is YFSETQ in the germline V gene. V trimming: 1 base; J trimming: 5 bases; junction bases outside the gene matches: 1. The CDR3 extends over 15 amino acids. The CDR3 DNA follows: TGCGCCAGCAGCTTGAGGACTAGCGGGGACAATGAGCAGTTCTTC. It translates to CASSLRTSGDNEQFF.

In its sample, this clonotype was seen many times. The V call is TRBV29-1, the J call TRBJ1-5, with D perhaps TRBD1 (5 bases). Trimming cost V 0 bases and J 4 bases, with 13 bases left between them. The CDR3 runs to 15 residues. Germline-derived CDR1 and CDR2 are SQVTM and ANQGSEA. The DNA for the CDR3 is TGCAGCGTTGAAGACGGGAGGGGAGGGAATCAGCCCCAGCATTTT. Its translation: CSVEDGRGGNQPQHF.